This T cell receptor beta chain is from a study of low-dose radiotherapy and immunotherapy resistance in tumors. Study-wide context: A total of 13 Gy over 26 weeks was given to Cohort 2 as 1 Gy per fraction every two weeks. Daily, from cycle 1 day 1 and for four cycles, patients took oral aspirin 300 mg.

Trimming pared 0 bases from V and 0 bases from J, leaving 6 bases between. Germline loops: CDR1 LGHNA, CDR2 YNFKEQ. This CDR3 spans 15 amino acids. Gene-specific TRAV and TRBV primers were used for first-strand cDNA, covering alpha and beta chains. For amplifying TCRs, the PCR ran for about 22 cycles with Phusion, which was used together with a constant-region primer and the adapter on the V primers. TCRdb fed the reads into MiXCR, producing one record per CDR3 protein. Found here are 30,000 or so distinct CDR3 sequences, roughly 49% of them singletons; the top ten hold around 5.4%. The time point: after trial treatment. Treatment reported: LDRT plus nivolumab, ipilimumab, low-dose cyclophosphamide and aspirin (RACIN trial). Qualifying patients carried advanced solid tumors devoid of tumor-infiltrating lymphocytes.

The chain is built from TRBV4-2 and TRBJ1-5, with D maybe TRBD1 (5 bases). The clonotype was recovered from a male donor with gallbladder cancer. Source: PBMCs, taken after low-dose radiotherapy plus immunotherapy. The CDR3 sequence: CASSQEGGSNQPQHF. CDR3 coding DNA: TGTGCCAGCAGCCAAGAGGGGGGTAGCAATCAGCCCCAGCATTTT.